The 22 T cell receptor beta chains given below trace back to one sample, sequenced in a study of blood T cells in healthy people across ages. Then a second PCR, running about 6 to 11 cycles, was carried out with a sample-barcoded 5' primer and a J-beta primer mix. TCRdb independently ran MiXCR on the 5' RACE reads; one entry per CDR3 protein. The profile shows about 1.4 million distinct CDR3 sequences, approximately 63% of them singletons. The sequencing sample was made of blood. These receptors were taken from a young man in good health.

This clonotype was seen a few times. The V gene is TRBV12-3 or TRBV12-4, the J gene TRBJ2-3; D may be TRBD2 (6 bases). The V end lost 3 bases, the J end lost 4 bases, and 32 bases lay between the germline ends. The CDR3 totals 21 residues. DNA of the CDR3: TGTGCCAGCAGTTTCTTGGTGGCAGTCTCTTTCCGCGGGGCCATCCCAGATACGCAGTATTTT. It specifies CASSFLVAVSFRGAIPDTQYF.

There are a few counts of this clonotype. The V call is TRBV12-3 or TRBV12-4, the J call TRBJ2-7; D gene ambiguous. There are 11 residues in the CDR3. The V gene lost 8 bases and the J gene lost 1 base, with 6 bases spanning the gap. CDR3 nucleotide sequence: TGTGCCAGCGGCGCATCCTACGAGCAGTACTTC. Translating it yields CASGASYEQYF.

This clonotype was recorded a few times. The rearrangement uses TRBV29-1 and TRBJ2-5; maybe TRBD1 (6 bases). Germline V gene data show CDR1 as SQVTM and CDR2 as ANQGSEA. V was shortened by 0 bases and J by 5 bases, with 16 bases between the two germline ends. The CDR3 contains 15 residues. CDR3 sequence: CSVEDFGRGSETQYF. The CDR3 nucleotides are TGCAGCGTTGAAGACTTCGGAAGGGGGTCGGAGACCCAGTACTTC.

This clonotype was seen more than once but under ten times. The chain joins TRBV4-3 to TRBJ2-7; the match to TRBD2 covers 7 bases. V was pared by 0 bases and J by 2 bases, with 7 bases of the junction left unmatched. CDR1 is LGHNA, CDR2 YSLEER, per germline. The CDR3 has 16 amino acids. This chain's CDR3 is CASSQEGTTLPYEQYF. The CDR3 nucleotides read TGCGCCAGCAGCCAAGAAGGGACTACTCTCCCCTACGAGCAGTACTTC.

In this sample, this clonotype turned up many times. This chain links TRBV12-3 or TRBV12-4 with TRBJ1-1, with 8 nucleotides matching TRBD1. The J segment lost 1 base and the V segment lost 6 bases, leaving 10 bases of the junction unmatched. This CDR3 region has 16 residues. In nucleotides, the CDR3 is TGTGCCAGCAGACCAAGACAGGGGCTGGAGAACACTGAAGCTTTCTTT. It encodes CASRPRQGLENTEAFF.

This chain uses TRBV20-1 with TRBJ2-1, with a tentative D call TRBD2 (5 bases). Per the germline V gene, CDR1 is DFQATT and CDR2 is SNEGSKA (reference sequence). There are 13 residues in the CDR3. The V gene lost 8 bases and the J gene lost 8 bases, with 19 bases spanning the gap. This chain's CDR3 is CSSHRGSVDEQFF. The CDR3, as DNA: TGCAGTTCCCACCGGGGTAGCGTCGATGAGCAGTTCTTC.

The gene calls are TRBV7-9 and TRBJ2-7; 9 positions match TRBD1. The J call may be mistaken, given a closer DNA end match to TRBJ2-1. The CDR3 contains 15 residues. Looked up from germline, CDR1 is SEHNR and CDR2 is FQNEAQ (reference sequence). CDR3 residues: CASSSRDRDEETQFF. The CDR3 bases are TGTGCCAGCAGCAGCCGGGACAGGGATGAGGAGACCCAGTTCTTC.

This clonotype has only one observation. The CDR3 is CASSQVDRSPEAFF. The CDR3 DNA reads as TGTGCCAGCAGCCAAGTAGATCGAAGCCCCGAAGCTTTCTTT. This chain connects TRBV3-1 to TRBJ1-1; D remains ambiguous. Germline V lookup: CDR1 LGHDT, CDR2 YNNKEL (reference sequence). Trimming took 1 base from V and 8 from J, leaving 14 bases between them. The CDR3 loop spans 14 amino acids.

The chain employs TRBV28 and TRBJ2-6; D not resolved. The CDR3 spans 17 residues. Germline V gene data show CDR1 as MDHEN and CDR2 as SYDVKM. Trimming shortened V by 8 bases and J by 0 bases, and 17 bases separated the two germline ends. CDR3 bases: TGTGCCAGCGTCTCCGGTGGCTGGGACTCTGGGGCCAACGTCCTGACTTTC. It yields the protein CASVSGGWDSGANVLTF. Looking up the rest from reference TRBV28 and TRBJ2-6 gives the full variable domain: DVKVTQSSRYLVKRTGEKVFLECVQDMDHENMFWYRQDPGLGLRLIYFSYDVKMKEKGDIPEGYSVSREKKERFSLILESASTNQTSMYLCASVSGGWDSGANVLTFGAGSRLTVL.

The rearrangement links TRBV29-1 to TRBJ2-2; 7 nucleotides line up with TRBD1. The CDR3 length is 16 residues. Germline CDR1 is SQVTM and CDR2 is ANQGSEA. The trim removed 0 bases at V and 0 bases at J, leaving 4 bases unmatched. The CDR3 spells CSVEDGTAANTGELFF. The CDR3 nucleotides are TGCAGCGTTGAAGATGGGACAGCCGCGAACACCGGGGAGCTGTTTTTT.

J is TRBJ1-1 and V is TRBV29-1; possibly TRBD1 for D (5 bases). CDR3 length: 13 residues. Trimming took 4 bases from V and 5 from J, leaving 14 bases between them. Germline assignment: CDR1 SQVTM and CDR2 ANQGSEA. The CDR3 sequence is CSVVGRAKTEAFF. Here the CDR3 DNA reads TGCAGCGTTGTAGGCAGGGCCAAGACTGAAGCTTTCTTT.

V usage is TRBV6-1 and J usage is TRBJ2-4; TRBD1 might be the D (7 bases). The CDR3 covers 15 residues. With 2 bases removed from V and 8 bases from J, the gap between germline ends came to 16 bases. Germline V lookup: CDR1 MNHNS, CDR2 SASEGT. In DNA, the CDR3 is TGTGCCAGCAGTGAATTTGGGGGCAGGGGGGACATTCAGTACTTC. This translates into CASSEFGGRGDIQYF.

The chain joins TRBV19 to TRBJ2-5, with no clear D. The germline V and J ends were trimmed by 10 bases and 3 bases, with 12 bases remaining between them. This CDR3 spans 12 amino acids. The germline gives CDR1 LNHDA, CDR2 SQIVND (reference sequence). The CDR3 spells CATALNKETQYF. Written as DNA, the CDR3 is TGTGCCACGGCACTAAACAAAGAGACCCAGTACTTC.

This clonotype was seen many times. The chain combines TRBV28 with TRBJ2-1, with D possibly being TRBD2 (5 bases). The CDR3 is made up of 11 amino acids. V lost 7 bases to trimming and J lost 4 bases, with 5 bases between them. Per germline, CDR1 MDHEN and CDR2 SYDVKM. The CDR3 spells CASTGYNEQFF. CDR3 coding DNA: TGTGCCAGCACGGGGTACAATGAGCAGTTCTTC. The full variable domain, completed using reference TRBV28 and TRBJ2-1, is DVKVTQSSRYLVKRTGEKVFLECVQDMDHENMFWYRQDPGLGLRLIYFSYDVKMKEKGDIPEGYSVSREKKERFSLILESASTNQTSMYLCASTGYNEQFFGPGTRLTVL.

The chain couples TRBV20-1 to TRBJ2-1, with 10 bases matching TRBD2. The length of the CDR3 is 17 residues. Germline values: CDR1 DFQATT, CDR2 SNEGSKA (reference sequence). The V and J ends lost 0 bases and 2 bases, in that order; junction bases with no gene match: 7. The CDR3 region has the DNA TGCAGTGCTAGAGATCTTCGGGGGACTAGCGCCTACAATGAGCAGTTCTTC. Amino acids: CSARDLRGTSAYNEQFF.

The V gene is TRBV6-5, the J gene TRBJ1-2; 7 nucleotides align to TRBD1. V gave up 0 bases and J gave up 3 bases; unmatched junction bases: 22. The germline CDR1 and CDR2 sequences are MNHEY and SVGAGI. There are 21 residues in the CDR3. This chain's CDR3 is CASSYSGPIEDRERYYYGYTF. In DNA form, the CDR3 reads TGTGCCAGCAGTTACTCAGGACCAATAGAAGACAGGGAACGGTACTACTATGGCTACACCTTC.

The DNA for the CDR3 is TGCAGTGCTAGAATCCCGGGGTTTTTGGGGGCCCGGAGCTACGAGCAGTACTTC. Protein: CSARIPGFLGARSYEQYF. The rearrangement links TRBV20-1 to TRBJ2-7; TRBD1 is a possible D gene (6 bases). V lost 2 bases to trimming and J lost 3 bases, with 26 bases between them. This CDR3 comprises 18 residues. Looked up from germline, CDR1 is DFQATT and CDR2 is SNEGSKA (reference sequence).

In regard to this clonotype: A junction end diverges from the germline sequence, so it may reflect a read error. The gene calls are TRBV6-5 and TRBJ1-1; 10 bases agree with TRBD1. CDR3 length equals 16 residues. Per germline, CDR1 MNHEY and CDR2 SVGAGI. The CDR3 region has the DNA TGTGCCAGCAGTCCCGGGACAGGGGTAATGAACGCTGAAGCTTTCTTT. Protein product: CASSPGTGVMNAEAFF.

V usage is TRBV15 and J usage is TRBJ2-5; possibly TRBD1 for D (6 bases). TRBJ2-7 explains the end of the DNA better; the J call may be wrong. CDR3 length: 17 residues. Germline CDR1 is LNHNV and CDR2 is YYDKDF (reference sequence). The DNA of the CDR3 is TGTGCCACCAGCACGTCGCCACTCCGACAGGTCCCATACGAGCAGTACTTC. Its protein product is CATSTSPLRQVPYEQYF.

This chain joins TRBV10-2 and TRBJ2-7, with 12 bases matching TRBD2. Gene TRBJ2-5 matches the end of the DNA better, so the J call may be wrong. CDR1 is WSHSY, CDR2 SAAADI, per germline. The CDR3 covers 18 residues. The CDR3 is CASSEIGTSGLSRETQYF. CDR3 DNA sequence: TGCGCCAGCAGTGAGATTGGGACTAGCGGGTTGTCAAGGGAGACCCAGTACTTC.

CDR3 nucleotide sequence: TGCGCCAGCAGCCGAGCGACCGGGACAGAGACCTACGAGCAGTACTTC. It is translated as CASSRATGTETYEQYF. The rearrangement uses TRBV4-1 and TRBJ2-7; 7 nucleotides align to TRBD1. Germline V gene lookup returns CDR1 MGHRA and CDR2 YSYEKL. The CDR3 extends over 16 amino acids. Trimming took 4 bases from V and 2 from J; bases not matched to a gene: 11.

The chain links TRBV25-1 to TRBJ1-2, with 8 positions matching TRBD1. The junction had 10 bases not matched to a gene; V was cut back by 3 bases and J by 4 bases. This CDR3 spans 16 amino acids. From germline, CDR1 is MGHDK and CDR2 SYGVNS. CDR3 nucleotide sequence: TGTGCCAGCAGTGACTCGCCTACAGGGGGATTCTATGGCTACACCTTC. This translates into CASSDSPTGGFYGYTF.